The rows below give T cell receptor beta chains drawn from one sample of a study of blood T cell repertoires in COVID-19. The method was immunoSEQ multiplex PCR; TCRdb's version includes in-frame clones alone and lacks a portion of them. The sample holds 300,000 to 350,000 clones; 75% to 90% are singletons and the top ten take roughly 2.2%. The sample comprised PBMCs or T cells enriched from blood (not recorded which). The source is a man aged 30-40 years who had recovered from COVID-19. CDR3s include the opening cysteine and the closing phenylalanine or tryptophan. A D gene is named only where the DNA matches it firmly. Rows give clone size only sometimes, using once, few, many, or a class for an expanded clone.

j_gene	d_gene	abundance	v_gene	CDR3nt	CDR3aa
TRBJ1-1	TRBD1	NA	TRBV12-5	TGTGCTAGTGGTAGGACAGGGATGAACACTGAAGCTTTCTTT	CASGRTGMNTEAFF
TRBJ1-1	NA	NA	TRBV19	TGTGCCAGTAGTTGGCAGGGGACGAACACTGAAGCTTTCTTT	CASSWQGTNTEAFF
TRBJ2-1	NA	once	TRBV27	TGTGCCAGTCACGCCGGGGAACCTTACAATGAGCAGTTCTTC	CASHAGEPYNEQFF
TRBJ1-1	NA	NA	TRBV5-1	TGCGCCAGCAGCTCGGGAGGGACCAGTGGGACTGAAGCTTTCTTT	CASSSGGTSGTEAFF
TRBJ1-1	TRBD1	once	TRBV2	TGTGCCAGCAGCAGACAGGGGGCAAGGAACACTGAAGCTTTCTTT	CASSRQGARNTEAFF
TRBJ2-7	TRBD1	NA	TRBV5-4	TGTGCCAGCAGCACAGCGGACAGGCCCTACGAGCAGTACTTC	CASSTADRPYEQYF
TRBJ1-2	NA	NA	TRBV4-3	TGCGCCAGCAGCCAAGTCGGCGGGCCGGGCGGCTACACCTTC	CASSQVGGPGGYTF
TRBJ1-4	TRBD1	NA	TRBV29-1	TGCAGCGGGAGGCCCGGACAGGGGGGAAAACTGTTTTTT	CSGRPGQGGKLFF
TRBJ2-2	TRBD1	NA	TRBV10-2	TGCGCCAGCAGGGGACAGGGTGGCACCGGGGAGCTGTTTTTT	CASRGQGGTGELFF
TRBJ2-3	TRBD2	NA	TRBV6-6	TGTGCCAGCAGGGGTCTAGCGGTCCTAGGGACAGATACGCAGTATTTT	CASRGLAVLGTDTQYF
TRBJ2-7	TRBD1	NA	TRBV5-4	TGTGCCAGCAGCTCCCGGAAGACAGGGGGCCCCTACGAGCAGTACTTC	CASSSRKTGGPYEQYF